This T cell receptor (beta chain) comes out of a study of T cells in tuberculosis. Study overall: A South African cohort included IGRA-negative adolescents, latently infected IGRA-positive adolescents and adults with active tuberculosis. Samples predate treatment or fall within its first 7 days. Study-level findings and limits: Active tuberculosis alpha repertoires lay closer to GMM-specific TCRs than controls'.

The count of this clone is one. As yet, its antigen is unknown. This CDR3 has 10 amino acids. Germline CDR1 and CDR2: SGHRS and YFSETQ. Trimming left V 6 bases short and J 7 bases short, with 7 bases between. Using immunoSEQ multiplex PCR, the repertoire was profiled, and TCRdb retains in-frame clones only, with some absent. The sample records about 37,000 clones, approximately 90% being singletons. Time point denoted: new active TB diagnosis, blood taken before or within 7 days of starting treatment. Each patient had positive sputum smear microscopy and/or positive culture. The material sequenced was PBMCs, taken at tuberculosis diagnosis. This chain connects TRBV5-1 to TRBJ1-1; D is unclear. This clonotype originated in an adult with tuberculosis. The CDR3 DNA follows: TGCGCCAGCACTTCCGGTGAAGCTTTCTTT. Protein: CASTSGEAFF. Using reference TRBV5-1 and TRBJ1-1 for the parts outside the CDR3, the full variable domain is KAGVTQTPRYLIKTRGQQVTLSCSPISGHRSVSWYQQTPGQGLQFLFEYFSETQRNKGNFPGRFSGRQFSNSRSEMNVSTLELGDSALYLCASTSGEAFFGQGTRLTVV.